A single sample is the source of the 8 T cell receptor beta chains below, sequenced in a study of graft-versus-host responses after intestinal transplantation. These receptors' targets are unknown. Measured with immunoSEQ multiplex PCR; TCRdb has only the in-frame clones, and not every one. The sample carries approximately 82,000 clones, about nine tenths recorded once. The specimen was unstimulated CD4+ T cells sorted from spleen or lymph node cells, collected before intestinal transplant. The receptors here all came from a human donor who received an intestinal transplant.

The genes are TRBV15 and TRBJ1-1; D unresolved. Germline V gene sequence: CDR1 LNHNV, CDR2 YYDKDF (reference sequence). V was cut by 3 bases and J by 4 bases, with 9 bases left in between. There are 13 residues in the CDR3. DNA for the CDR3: TGTGCCACCAGCAGGGGTGCTAGCACTGAAGCTTTCTTT. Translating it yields CATSRGASTEAFF.

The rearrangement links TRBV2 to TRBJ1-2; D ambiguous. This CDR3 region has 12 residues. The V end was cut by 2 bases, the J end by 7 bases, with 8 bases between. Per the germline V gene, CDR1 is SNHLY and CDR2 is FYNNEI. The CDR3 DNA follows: TGTGCCAGCAGTGAATCGGGGTTTGGCTACACCTTC. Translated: CASSESGFGYTF.

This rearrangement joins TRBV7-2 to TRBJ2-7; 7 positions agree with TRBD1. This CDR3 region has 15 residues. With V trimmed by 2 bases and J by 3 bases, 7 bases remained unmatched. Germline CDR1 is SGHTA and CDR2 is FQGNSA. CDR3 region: CASSLRGGAGYEQYF. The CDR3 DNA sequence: TGTGCCAGCAGCTTACGAGGGGGCGCGGGCTACGAGCAGTACTTC.

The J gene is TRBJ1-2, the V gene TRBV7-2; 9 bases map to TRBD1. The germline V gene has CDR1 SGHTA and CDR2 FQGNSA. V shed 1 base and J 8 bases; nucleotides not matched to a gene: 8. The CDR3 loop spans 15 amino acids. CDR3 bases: TGTGCCAGCAGCTTAGTTGGGGGACAGGGAGTCGGCTACACCTTC. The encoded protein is CASSLVGGQGVGYTF. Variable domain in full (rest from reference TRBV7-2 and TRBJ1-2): GAGVSQSPSNKVTEKGKDVELRCDPISGHTALYWYRQSLGQGLEFLIYFQGNSAPDKSGLPSDRFSAERTGGSVSTLTIQRTQQEDSAVYLCASSLVGGQGVGYTFGSGTRLTVV.

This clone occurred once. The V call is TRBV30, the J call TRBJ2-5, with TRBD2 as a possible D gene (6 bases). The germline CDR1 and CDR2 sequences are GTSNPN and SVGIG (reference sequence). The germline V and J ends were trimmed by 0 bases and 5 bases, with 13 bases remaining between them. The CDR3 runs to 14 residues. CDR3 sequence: CAWSVLGSRETQYF. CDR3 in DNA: TGTGCCTGGAGTGTACTCGGGAGTAGGGAGACCCAGTACTTC.

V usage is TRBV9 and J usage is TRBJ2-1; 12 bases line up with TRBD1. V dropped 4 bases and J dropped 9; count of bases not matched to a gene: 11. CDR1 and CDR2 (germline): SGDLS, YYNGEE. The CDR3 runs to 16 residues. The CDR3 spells CASSMTPGQGAGEQFF. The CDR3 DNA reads TGTGCCAGCAGCATGACGCCGGGACAGGGGGCGGGTGAGCAGTTCTTC.

CDR3: CSVRVGAYEQYF. CDR3 DNA sequence: TGCAGCGTCCGGGTGGGAGCCTACGAGCAGTACTTC. The chain is built from TRBV29-1 and TRBJ2-7; D may be TRBD2 (5 bases). The V gene's germline CDR1 is SQVTM and CDR2 ANQGSEA. The V gene lost 6 bases and the J gene lost 2 bases, with 11 bases spanning the gap. This CDR3 comprises 12 residues.

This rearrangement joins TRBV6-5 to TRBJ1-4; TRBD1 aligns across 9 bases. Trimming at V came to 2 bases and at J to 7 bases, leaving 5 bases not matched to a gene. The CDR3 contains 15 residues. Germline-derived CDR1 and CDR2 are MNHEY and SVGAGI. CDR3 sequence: CASSYEGQGSEKLFF. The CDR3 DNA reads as TGTGCCAGCAGTTACGAGGGACAGGGTAGTGAAAAACTGTTTTTT.